Given below is one TCR beta chain in context. This specimen belongs to a study of shared clonotypes between healthy human individuals. Trimming took 0 bases from V and 6 from J, leaving 12 bases between them. CDR3 length equals 15 residues. From germline, CDR1 is MGHRA and CDR2 YSYEKL. Assay: immunoSEQ multiplex PCR; the TCRdb copy retains only in-frame clones and omits some. The profile shows approximately 710,000 clones, roughly 87% of them singletons. The J gene is TRBJ1-5, the V gene TRBV4-1; D ambiguous. The sample consisted of memory CD8+ T cells from PBMCs. Subset defined: CD45RO+ cells pooled with CCR7-negative TemRA cells. The TCR was taken from a man aged 18 to 29 in good health. Some clones in this sample may be carry-over from other donors' samples. The CDR3: CASSQDRSGRQPQHF. The CDR3 region has the DNA TGCGCCAGCAGCCAAGATCGCAGCGGCCGTCAGCCCCAGCATTTT.